This T cell receptor beta chain was recorded in a study of cytomegalovirus exposure and HLA in healthy donors. The primer mix had 60 Vbeta and 13 Jbeta primers. Profiled with immunoSEQ multiplex PCR; TCRdb holds only in-frame clones, not every one. The sample contains approximately 160,000 clones, about 81% of which appear only once. Sequenced: PBMCs. This sequence originates from a girl between 10 and 17 years old in good health and CMV-seropositive.

CDR3 amino acids: CAWSIGGDEQFF. CDR3 DNA: TGTGCCTGGAGCATCGGAGGGGATGAGCAGTTCTTC. This chain uses TRBV30 with TRBJ2-1; D is possibly TRBD2 (6 bases). The V gene lost 3 bases and the J gene lost 8 bases, with 11 bases spanning the gap. CDR3 length equals 12 residues. The germline V gene encodes CDR1 GTSNPN and CDR2 SVGIG (reference sequence). The variable domain in full, completed from reference TRBV30 and TRBJ2-1, reads SQTIHQWPATLVQPVGSPLSLECTVEGTSNPNLYWYRQAAGRGLQLLFYSVGIGQISSEVPQNLSASRPQDRQFILSSKKLLLSDSGFYLCAWSIGGDEQFFGPGTRLTVL.